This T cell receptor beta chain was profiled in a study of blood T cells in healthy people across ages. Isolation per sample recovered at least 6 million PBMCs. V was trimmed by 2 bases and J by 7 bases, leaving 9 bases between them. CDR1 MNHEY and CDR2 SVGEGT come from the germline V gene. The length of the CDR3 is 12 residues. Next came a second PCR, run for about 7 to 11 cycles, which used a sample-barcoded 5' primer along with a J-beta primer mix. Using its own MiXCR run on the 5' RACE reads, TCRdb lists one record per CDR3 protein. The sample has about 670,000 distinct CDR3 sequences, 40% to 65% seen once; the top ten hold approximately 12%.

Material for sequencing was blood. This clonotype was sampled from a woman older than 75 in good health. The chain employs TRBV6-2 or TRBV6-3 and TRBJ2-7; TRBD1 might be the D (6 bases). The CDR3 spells CASSYPDREQYF. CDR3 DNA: TGTGCCAGCAGTTACCCAGACAGGGAGCAGTACTTC.